This T cell receptor (beta chain) appears in the sequencing data of a study of blood T cell repertoires in COVID-19. In germline, CDR1 is MNHEY, CDR2 SVGAGI. The V gene lost 6 bases and the J gene lost 5 bases, with 10 bases spanning the gap. The CDR3 spans 12 residues. Profiled with immunoSEQ multiplex PCR; TCRdb holds only in-frame clones, not every one. The sample includes 100,000 or so clones, 80% to 90% seen only once; the top ten take 11%. V usage is TRBV6-5 and J usage is TRBJ1-1; tentatively, D is TRBD1 (5 bases). The TCR was taken from a woman between 25 and 40 years old with acute or convalescent COVID-19. The sequenced sample consisted of peripheral blood. In DNA, the CDR3 is TGTGCCAGCAGCAGGGAGGGAACTGAAGCTTTCTTT. Protein sequence: CASSREGTEAFF.